A selection of T cell receptor beta chains follows, all from one sample in a study of vaccination and CD4 T cells after COVID-19. These receptors lack a known antigen. TCRdb re-called the PCR reads with MiXCR, one entry per CDR3 protein. Of tens of thousands of distinct CDR3 sequences listed, 50% to 70% were seen once; the top ten hold more than 10%. Source: CD4+ T cells from blood, cultured in vitro, taken after SARS-CoV-2 vaccination. The receptors originated from a human donor who received a COVID-19 vaccine. Both conserved end residues are part of each CDR3. The order of the fields is J gene, V gene, CDR3 length, CDR3 protein.

TRBJ2-5 TRBV27 17 CASSLLFRTRSPETQYF
TRBJ2-5 TRBV24-1 15 CATSDPSGGRETQYF
TRBJ2-1 TRBV12-2 16 CASRLLRTSGGHEQFF
TRBJ1-1 TRBV5-1 17 CASSLISGSVVNTEAFF
TRBJ1-4 TRBV19 14 CASRREGQNEKLFF
TRBJ2-2 TRBV2 12 CASRLSTGELFF
TRBJ2-3 TRBV2 14 CASSRTSGTDTQYF
TRBJ1-5 TRBV6-4 13 CASSAGGGQPQHF
TRBJ1-5 TRBV6-1 16 CASSVVQGTSNQPQHF
TRBJ1-1 TRBV7-9 14 CASSRFRDGTEAFF
TRBJ1-3 TRBV5-1 15 CASSLVTPSGNTIYF
TRBJ2-4 TRBV7-2 16 CASSLGAGPPQNIQYF
TRBJ1-6 TRBV30 16 CAWSLTGGSRNSPLHF
TRBJ2-7 TRBV7-9 13 CASSSDGSYEQYF
TRBJ2-1 TRBV5-6 15 CASSFLETTYNEQFF
TRBJ1-2 TRBV7-6 14 CASSLDRGGYGYTF
TRBJ1-4 TRBV20-1 13 CSAREAGDEKLFF
TRBJ2-7 TRBV12-3/TRBV12-4 13 CASRVAGGYEQYF
TRBJ1-1 TRBV5-1 15 CASSGYDRVNTEAFF
TRBJ2-3 TRBV12-3/TRBV12-4 14 CASSLATRGDTQYF
TRBJ2-7 TRBV19 14 CASSIAAGSYEQYF
TRBJ2-3 TRBV6-5 16 CASSYRVGSRTDTQYF
TRBJ2-7 TRBV27 14 CASSRGFWGYEQYF
TRBJ2-3 TRBV20-1 16 CSARDRLLTSTDTQYF
TRBJ2-7 TRBV21-1 15 CASGLAGGETYEQYF
TRBJ1-2 TRBV24-1 15 CATSDYRGGFYGYTF
TRBJ1-2 TRBV12-5 17 CASGFTGTGGAGYGYTF
TRBJ1-5 TRBV24-1 18 CATSDSSRTGSSNQPQHF
TRBJ1-2 TRBV28 14 CASSYGTESYGYTF
TRBJ1-5 TRBV10-1 18 CASSELETRGFSNQPQHF
TRBJ2-3 TRBV30 14 CAWSGRISTDTQYF
TRBJ2-5 TRBV5-1 15 CASSNQGKESETQYF
TRBJ1-6 TRBV14 15 CASSQVSVNNSPLHF